The clone carrying this T cell receptor (beta chain) is medium-sized (0.01 to 0.1%) in the sample. Amplification of TCR beta used genomic DNA extracted from peripheral blood. This record comes from a study of T cell repertoires in aging, cancer and after chemotherapy. Study context: Glioblastoma patients receiving temozolomide-based therapy gave paired samples before and after chemotherapy.

Rearranged V-D-J TRB sequences were amplified with a mixed TRB-A/B primer pool. TCRdb reprocessed the multiplex PCR reads with MiXCR, giving one entry per CDR3 protein. This table has roughly 720 distinct CDR3 sequences, roughly 25% appearing once. V lost 10 bases to trimming and J lost 6 bases, with 18 bases between them. The CDR3 spans 13 residues. The sequence came from a human donor with a solid tumor. The sequenced sample consisted of blood. The chain carries TRBV12-3 or TRBV12-4 and TRBJ1-1; TRBD1 might be the D (5 bases). The CDR3 region has the DNA TGTGCCACCTACCTAGGAGGGGACCCTGAAGCTTTCTTT. Its translation: CATYLGGDPEAFF.